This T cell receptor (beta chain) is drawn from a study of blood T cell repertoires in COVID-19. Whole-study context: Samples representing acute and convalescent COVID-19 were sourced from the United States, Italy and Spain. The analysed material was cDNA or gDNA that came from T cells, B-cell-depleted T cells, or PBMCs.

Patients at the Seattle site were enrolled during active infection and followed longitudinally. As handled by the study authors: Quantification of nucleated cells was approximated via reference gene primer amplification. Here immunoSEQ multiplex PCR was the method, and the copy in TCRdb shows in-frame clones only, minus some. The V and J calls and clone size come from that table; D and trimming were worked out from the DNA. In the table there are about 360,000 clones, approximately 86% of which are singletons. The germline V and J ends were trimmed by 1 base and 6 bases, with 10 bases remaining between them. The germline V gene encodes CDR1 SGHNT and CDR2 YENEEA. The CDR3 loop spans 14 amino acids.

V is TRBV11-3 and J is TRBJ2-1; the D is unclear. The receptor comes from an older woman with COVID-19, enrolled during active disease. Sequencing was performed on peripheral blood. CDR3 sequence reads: CASSLAPRLNEQFF. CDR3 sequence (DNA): TGTGCCAGCAGCTTAGCCCCCAGGCTCAATGAGCAGTTCTTC.